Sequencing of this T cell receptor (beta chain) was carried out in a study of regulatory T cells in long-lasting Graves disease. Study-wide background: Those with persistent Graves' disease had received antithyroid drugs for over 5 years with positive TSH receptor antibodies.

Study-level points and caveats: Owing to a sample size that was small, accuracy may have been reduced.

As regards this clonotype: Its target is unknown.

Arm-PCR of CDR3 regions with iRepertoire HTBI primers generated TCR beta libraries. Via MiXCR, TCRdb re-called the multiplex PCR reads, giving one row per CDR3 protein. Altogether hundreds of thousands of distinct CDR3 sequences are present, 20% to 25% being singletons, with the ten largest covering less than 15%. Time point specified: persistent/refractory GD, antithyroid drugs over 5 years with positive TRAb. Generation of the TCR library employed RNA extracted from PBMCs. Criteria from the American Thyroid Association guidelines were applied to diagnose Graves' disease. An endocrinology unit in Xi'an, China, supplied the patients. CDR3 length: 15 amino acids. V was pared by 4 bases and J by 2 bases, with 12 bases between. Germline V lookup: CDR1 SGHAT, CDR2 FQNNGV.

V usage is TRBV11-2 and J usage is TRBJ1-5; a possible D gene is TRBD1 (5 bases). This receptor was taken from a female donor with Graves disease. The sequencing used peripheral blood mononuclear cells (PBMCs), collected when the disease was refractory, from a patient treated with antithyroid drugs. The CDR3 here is CASSSRVGGNQPQHF. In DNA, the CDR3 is TGTGCCAGCAGCTCCAGGGTGGGCGGCAATCAGCCCCAGCATTTT.